The 11 T cell receptor beta chains below were found in one sample sequenced in a study of cytomegalovirus exposure and HLA in healthy donors. Both 60 Vbeta primers and 13 Jbeta primers went into the PCR. Clones were sequenced by immunoSEQ multiplex PCR, and TCRdb holds only the in-frame ones, with some missing. The sample has around 110,000 clones; 55% to 80% are singletons. Sequencing used PBMCs. These receptors were obtained from a woman in her 30s in good health and CMV-seronegative.

This rearrangement joins TRBV7-2 to TRBJ2-5, with 10 bases aligning to TRBD2. The CDR3 loop spans 15 amino acids. Germline CDR1 SGHTA, CDR2 FQGNSA. J lost 3 bases, V lost 2 bases, and 3 bases had no gene match. The CDR3 coding sequence is TGTGCCAGCAGCTTAAGGACTAGCGGAAAAGAGACCCAGTACTTC. The encoded protein is CASSLRTSGKETQYF.

The chain employs TRBV19 and TRBJ2-1; 10 nucleotides agree with TRBD1. Germline loops: CDR1 LNHDA, CDR2 SQIVND (reference sequence). The CDR3 has 14 amino acids. Trimming took 5 bases from V and 6 from J; bases not matched to a gene: 4. The CDR3 sequence is CASSSRTGGNEQFF. CDR3 bases: TGTGCCAGTAGTTCACGGACAGGGGGCAATGAGCAGTTCTTC.

This clone came up a few times. The chain couples TRBV15 to TRBJ2-7, with 10 bases that match TRBD2. V gave up 3 bases and J gave up 5 bases; unmatched junction bases: 7. Germline CDR1 is LNHNV and CDR2 is YYDKDF (reference sequence). The CDR3 consists of 15 residues. The CDR3: CATSRGAGGRDEQYF. CDR3 coding DNA: TGTGCCACCAGCAGGGGAGCGGGAGGGCGGGACGAGCAGTACTTC.

The chain employs TRBV10-3 and TRBJ2-2, with TRBD1 matching over 10 bases. J gave up 1 base and V 6 bases, and 5 bases lay outside the gene matches. Germline V gene sequence: CDR1 ENHRY, CDR2 SYGVKD. This CDR3 contains 16 residues. The CDR3 is CAIRGTGEENTGELFF. The CDR3 nucleotides read TGTGCCATCAGGGGGACAGGGGAAGAGAACACCGGGGAGCTGTTTTTT.

This clone was detected only once. This chain connects TRBV2 to TRBJ2-3, with 7 nucleotides matching TRBD2. CDR1 is SNHLY, CDR2 FYNNEI, per germline. Trimming took 7 bases from V and 2 from J; bases not matched to a gene: 9. This CDR3 contains 15 residues. The CDR3 DNA reads TGTGCCAGCAATATTTTCGGGAGGACCACAGATACGCAGTATTTT. Amino acids: CASNIFGRTTDTQYF. Combining the CDR3 with reference TRBV2 and TRBJ2-3 gives the whole variable domain EPEVTQTPSHQVTQMGQEVILRCVPISNHLYFYWYRQILGQKVEFLVSFYNNEISEKSEIFDDQFSVERPDGSNFTLKIRSTKLEDSAMYFCASNIFGRTTDTQYFGPGTRLTVL.

This clone was seen a single time. CDR3: CASSVHLAGSYNEQFF. The CDR3 nucleotides read TGTGCCAGCAGCGTTCATCTAGCGGGTTCCTACAATGAGCAGTTCTTC. This chain uses TRBV9 with TRBJ2-1; 8 bases line up with TRBD2. The length of the CDR3 is 16 residues. From germline, CDR1 is SGDLS and CDR2 YYNGEE. The J segment lost 1 base and the V segment lost 2 bases, leaving 5 bases of the junction unmatched.

The genes are TRBV11-2 and TRBJ2-2, with 10 positions matching TRBD1. Germline lookup yields CDR1 SGHAT and CDR2 FQNNGV. Trimming took 1 base from V and 1 from J; bases not matched to a gene: 0. The CDR3 is 16 amino acids. The CDR3 loop reads CASSLGTGGNTGELFF. Here the CDR3 DNA reads TGTGCCAGCAGCTTAGGGACAGGGGGGAACACCGGGGAGCTGTTTTTT.

The rearrangement uses TRBV2 and TRBJ1-6; TRBD1 is a possible D gene (5 bases). CDR3 length: 15 residues. The germline V gene encodes CDR1 SNHLY and CDR2 FYNNEI. Trimming left V 1 base short and J 7 bases short, with 11 bases between. The CDR3 DNA reads as TGTGCCAGCAGTGAAGGGACCCAGGGAAATTCACCCCTCCACTTT. Translated: CASSEGTQGNSPLHF. The full variable domain, completed using reference TRBV2 and TRBJ1-6, is EPEVTQTPSHQVTQMGQEVILRCVPISNHLYFYWYRQILGQKVEFLVSFYNNEISEKSEIFDDQFSVERPDGSNFTLKIRSTKLEDSAMYFCASSEGTQGNSPLHFGNGTRLTVT.

This chain joins TRBV11-2 and TRBJ2-7; 9 positions agree with TRBD1. Looked up from germline, CDR1 is SGHAT and CDR2 is FQNNGV. After removal of 4 bases from V and 4 bases from J, the junction contained 8 bases not matched to a gene. The CDR3 length is 15 residues. In DNA form, the CDR3 reads TGTGCCAGCAGCTGGACCGGGACAGGGCATTACGAGCAGTACTTC. This encodes CASSWTGTGHYEQYF.

The chain's CDR3 is CASSLRGRYEQYF. The CDR3 region has the DNA TGTGCCAGCAGCTTAAGGGGCCGCTACGAGCAGTACTTC. The chain carries TRBV11-3 and TRBJ2-7; tentative D call: TRBD1 (5 bases). The CDR3 sequence is 13 residues long. Germline V gene lookup returns CDR1 SGHNT and CDR2 YENEEA. The V end was cut by 2 bases, the J end by 3 bases, with 8 bases between.

This clone showed up just once. The V and J genes are TRBV4-3 and TRBJ1-3; a weak D match, TRBD1 (5 bases). V was clipped by 4 bases and J by 2 bases, with 12 bases between them. Germline V gene data show CDR1 as LGHNA and CDR2 as YSLEER. This CDR3 is built from 15 residues. The CDR3 coding sequence is TGCGCCAGCAGCCCGGATGGGGGGACTGGAAACACCATATATTTT. It yields the protein CASSPDGGTGNTIYF.